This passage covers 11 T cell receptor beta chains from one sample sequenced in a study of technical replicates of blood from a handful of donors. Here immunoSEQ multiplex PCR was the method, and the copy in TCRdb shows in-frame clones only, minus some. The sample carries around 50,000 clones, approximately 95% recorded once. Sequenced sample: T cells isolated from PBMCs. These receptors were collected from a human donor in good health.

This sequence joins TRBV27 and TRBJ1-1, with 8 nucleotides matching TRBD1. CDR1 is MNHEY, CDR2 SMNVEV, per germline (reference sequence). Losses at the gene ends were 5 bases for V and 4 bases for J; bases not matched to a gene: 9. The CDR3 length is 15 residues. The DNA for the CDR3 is TGTGCCAGCAGTGTGACAGGGGTGATTAGCACTGAAGCTTTCTTT. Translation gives CASSVTGVISTEAFF.

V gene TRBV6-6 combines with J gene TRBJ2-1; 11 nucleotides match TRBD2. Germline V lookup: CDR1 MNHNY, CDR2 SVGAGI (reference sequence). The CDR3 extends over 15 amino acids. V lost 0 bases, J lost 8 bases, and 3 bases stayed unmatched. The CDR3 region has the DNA TGTGCCAGCAGTTACTCTAGCGGGAGGGGGGATGAGCAGTTCTTC. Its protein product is CASSYSSGRGDEQFF.

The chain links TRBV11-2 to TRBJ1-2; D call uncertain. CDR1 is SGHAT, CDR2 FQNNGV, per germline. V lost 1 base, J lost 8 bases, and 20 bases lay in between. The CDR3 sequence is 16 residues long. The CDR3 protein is CASSLGAQAFSGGYTF. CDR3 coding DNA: TGTGCCAGCAGCTTAGGAGCTCAGGCTTTTTCGGGGGGCTACACCTTC.

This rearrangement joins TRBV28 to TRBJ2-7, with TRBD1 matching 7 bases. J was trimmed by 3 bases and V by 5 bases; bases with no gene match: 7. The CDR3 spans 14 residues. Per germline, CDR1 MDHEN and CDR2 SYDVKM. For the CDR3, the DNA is TGTGCCAGCAGTGGGCTAGCAGGGGGCTACGAGCAGTACTTC. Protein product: CASSGLAGGYEQYF.

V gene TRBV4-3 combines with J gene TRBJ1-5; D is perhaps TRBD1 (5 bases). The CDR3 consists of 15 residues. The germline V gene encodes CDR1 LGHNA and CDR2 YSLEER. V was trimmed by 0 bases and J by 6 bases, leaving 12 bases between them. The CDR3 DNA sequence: TGCGCCAGCAGCCAAGATCAAGGGAGGGGTCAGCCCCAGCATTTT. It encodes CASSQDQGRGQPQHF.

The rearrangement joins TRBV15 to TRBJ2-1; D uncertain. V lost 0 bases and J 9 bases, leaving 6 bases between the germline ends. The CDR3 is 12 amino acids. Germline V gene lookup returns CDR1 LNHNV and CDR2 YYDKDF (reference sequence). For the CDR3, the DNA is TGTGCCACCAGCAGAGAAGAGAGTGAGCAGTTCTTC. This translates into CATSREESEQFF.

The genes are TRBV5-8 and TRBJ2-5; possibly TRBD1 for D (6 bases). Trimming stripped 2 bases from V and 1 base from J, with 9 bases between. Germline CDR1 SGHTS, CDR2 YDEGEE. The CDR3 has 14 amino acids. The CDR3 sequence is CASSFGQTQETQYF. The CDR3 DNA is TGTGCCAGCAGCTTTGGACAGACCCAAGAGACCCAGTACTTC.

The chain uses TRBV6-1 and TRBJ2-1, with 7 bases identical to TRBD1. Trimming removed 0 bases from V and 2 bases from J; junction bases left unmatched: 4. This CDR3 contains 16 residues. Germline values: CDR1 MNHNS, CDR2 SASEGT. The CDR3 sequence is CASSEALTGAYNEQFF. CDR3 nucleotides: TGTGCCAGCAGTGAAGCGCTAACAGGGGCCTACAATGAGCAGTTCTTC.

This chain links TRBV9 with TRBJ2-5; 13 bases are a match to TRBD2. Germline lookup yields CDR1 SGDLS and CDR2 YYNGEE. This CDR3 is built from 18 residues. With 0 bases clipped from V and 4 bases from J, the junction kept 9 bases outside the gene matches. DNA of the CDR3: TGTGCCAGCAGCGTAGGGACTAGCGGGAGAGTAGGTGTAGAGACCCAGTACTTC. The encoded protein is CASSVGTSGRVGVETQYF.

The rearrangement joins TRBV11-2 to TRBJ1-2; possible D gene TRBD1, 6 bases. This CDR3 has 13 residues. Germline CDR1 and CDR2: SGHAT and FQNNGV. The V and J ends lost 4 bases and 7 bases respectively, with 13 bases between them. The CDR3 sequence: CASSSTGVGGYTF. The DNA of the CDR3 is TGTGCCAGCAGCTCGACAGGAGTAGGTGGCTACACCTTC.

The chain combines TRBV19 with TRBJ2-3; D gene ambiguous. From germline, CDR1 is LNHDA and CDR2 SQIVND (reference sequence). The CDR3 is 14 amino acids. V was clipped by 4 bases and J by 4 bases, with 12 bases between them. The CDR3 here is CASSTIANPDTQYF. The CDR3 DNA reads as TGTGCCAGTAGTACAATTGCGAACCCAGATACGCAGTATTTT.